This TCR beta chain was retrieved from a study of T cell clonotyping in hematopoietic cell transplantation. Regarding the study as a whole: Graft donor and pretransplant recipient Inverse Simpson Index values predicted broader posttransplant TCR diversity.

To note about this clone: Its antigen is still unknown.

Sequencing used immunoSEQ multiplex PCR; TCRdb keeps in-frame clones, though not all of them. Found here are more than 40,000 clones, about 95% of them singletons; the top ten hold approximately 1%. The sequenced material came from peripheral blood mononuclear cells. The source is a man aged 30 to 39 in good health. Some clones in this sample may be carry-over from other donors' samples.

In nucleotides, the CDR3 is TGTGCCAGCAGCGTAACTGTTGGGGGGGTGTCTGAAGCTTTCTTT. It yields the protein CASSVTVGGVSEAFF. This chain connects TRBV9 to TRBJ1-1, with a tentative D call TRBD1 (5 bases). Germline values: CDR1 SGDLS, CDR2 YYNGEE. There are 15 residues in the CDR3. V was cut by 1 base and J by 6 bases, with 16 bases left in between.